This is a list of T cell receptor beta chains from one sample in a study of cytotoxic CD8 clonotypes in ibrutinib-treated CLL. The method was immunoSEQ multiplex PCR; TCRdb's version includes in-frame clones alone and lacks a portion of them. The data show around 310,000 clones, about 80% seen once. The sample here was PBMCs, taken before ibrutinib treatment. The receptors were sampled from a human donor with chronic lymphocytic leukemia. The CDR3 runs from the conserved cysteine through the conserved F or W. The order of the fields is J gene, D gene, V gene, CDR3 length, clone size, CDR3 protein, CDR3 DNA. A D gene is named only where the DNA matches it firmly. Expanded clones get a size class; other rows say once, few or many, or leave the size out.

TRBJ2-7 NA TRBV7-9 13 NA CASSFGGTYEQYF TGTGCCAGCAGCTTCGGGGGAACCTACGAGCAGTACTTC
TRBJ2-2 NA TRBV6-6 14 NA CASSYSSSVGELFF TGTGCCAGCAGTTACTCGTCTTCTGTCGGGGAGCTGTTTTTT
TRBJ2-7 NA TRBV28 16 NA CASTKPQGLIRYEQYF TGTGCCAGCACCAAACCACAGGGCTTAATCCGATACGAGCAGTACTTC
TRBJ2-7 TRBD2 TRBV5-1 14 NA CASSPPAGVNEQYF TGCGCCAGCAGCCCGCCTGCGGGAGTGAACGAGCAGTACTTC
TRBJ2-1 NA TRBV9 12 few CASSGQTQEQFF TGTGCCAGCAGCGGGCAGACCCAGGAGCAGTTCTTC
TRBJ2-1 NA TRBV7-8 12 NA CASRSSYNEQFF TGTGCCAGCAGGAGCTCCTACAATGAGCAGTTCTTC
TRBJ2-4 TRBD1 TRBV2 15 NA CASGTGFNPKNIQYF TGTGCCAGCGGGACAGGGTTCAATCCGAAAAACATTCAGTACTTC
TRBJ2-1 NA TRBV4-3 16 NA CASSQVWGLSHNEQFF TGCGCCAGCAGCCAAGTTTGGGGACTCTCCCACAATGAGCAGTTCTTC
TRBJ2-7 TRBD1 TRBV7-2 15 NA CASSLRQGLSYEQYF TGTGCCAGCAGCTTAAGACAGGGTTTAAGCTACGAGCAGTACTTC
TRBJ1-4 NA TRBV11-2 16 NA CASSLGTVATNEKLFF TGTGCCAGCAGCTTAGGGACCGTCGCAACTAATGAAAAACTGTTTTTT
TRBJ1-2 NA TRBV29-1 13 NA CSVVMGAGYGYTF TGCAGCGTTGTAATGGGGGCAGGCTATGGCTACACCTTC
TRBJ2-5 TRBD2 TRBV9 16 NA CASSEGRSGIKETQYF TGTGCCAGCAGCGAAGGTCGAAGCGGGATAAAAGAGACCCAGTACTTC
TRBJ1-6 TRBD1 TRBV10-3 13 NA CATRGQGNSPLHF TGTGCCACCCGGGGACAGGGGAATTCACCCCTCCACTTT
TRBJ2-6 NA TRBV19 15 NA CASSRGNSGANVLTF TGTGCCAGTAGTAGGGGCAACTCTGGGGCCAACGTCCTGACTTTC
TRBJ2-7 TRBD1 TRBV7-8 14 NA CASVTGAIAYEQYF TGTGCCAGCGTCACAGGGGCGATAGCCTACGAGCAGTACTTC
TRBJ2-7 NA TRBV28 15 NA CASTVVDKPFYEQYF TGTGCCAGCACCGTCGTTGACAAGCCCTTCTACGAGCAGTACTTC
TRBJ2-7 TRBD1 TRBV2 13 NA CASQGDRAYEQYF TGTGCCAGCCAAGGAGACAGGGCCTACGAGCAGTACTTC
TRBJ1-1 NA TRBV29-1 12 NA CSVSKGSTEAFF TGCAGCGTCTCAAAGGGGTCCACTGAAGCTTTCTTT
TRBJ1-2 TRBD1 TRBV27 13 few CASSSGGGYGYTF TGTGCCAGCAGTTCAGGGGGCGGCTATGGCTACACCTTC
TRBJ2-7 TRBD2 TRBV14 15 many CASSRGTSGTYEQYF TGTGCCAGCAGTCGAGGGACTAGCGGAACCTACGAGCAGTACTTC
TRBJ2-1 TRBD1 TRBV6-5 15 NA CASSLTGISYNEQFF TGTGCCAGCAGTTTGACAGGGATCTCCTACAATGAGCAGTTCTTC
TRBJ2-7 TRBD1 TRBV6-5 14 NA CASSRDRVRYEQYF TGTGCCAGCAGCCGGGACAGGGTTAGATACGAGCAGTACTTC
TRBJ1-1 NA TRBV2 13 NA CASRLLMNTEAFF TGTGCCAGCAGGTTACTGATGAACACTGAAGCTTTCTTT
TRBJ1-5 NA TRBV5-5 16 NA CASSLQGMAFNQPQHF TGTGCCAGCAGCTTGCAGGGTATGGCTTTTAATCAGCCCCAGCATTTT
TRBJ1-4 TRBD1 TRBV28 14 few CASSRTGWTEKLFF TGTGCCAGCAGCAGGACAGGGTGGACTGAAAAACTGTTTTTT
TRBJ1-3 NA TRBV4-3 17 NA CASSQDPPRLSGNTIYF TGCGCCAGCAGCCAAGATCCGCCGCGGCTCTCTGGAAACACCATATATTTT
TRBJ1-5 NA TRBV18 17 NA CASSLGIAGLRNQPQHF TGTGCCAGCTCACTGGGAATCGCCGGTCTCCGCAATCAGCCCCAGCATTTT
TRBJ2-5 TRBD2 TRBV4-2 17 few CASSHGEGASGIETQYF TGTGCCAGCAGCCATGGGGAGGGGGCTAGCGGGATAGAGACCCAGTACTTC
TRBJ2-5 NA TRBV18 14 few CASSPPRGGETQYF TGTGCCAGCTCACCGCCAAGGGGTGGAGAGACCCAGTACTTC
TRBJ1-2 NA TRBV19 16 NA CASSILPGRQNYGYTF TGTGCCAGTAGTATCCTACCGGGAAGGCAGAACTATGGCTACACCTTC
TRBJ2-7 NA TRBV28 13 NA CATESGQSYEQYF TGTGCCACCGAGTCGGGGCAGTCCTACGAGCAGTACTTC
TRBJ2-1 TRBD2 TRBV15 13 once CATRAGVYNEQFF TGTGCCACCAGAGCGGGAGTTTACAATGAGCAGTTCTTC
TRBJ2-3 NA TRBV7-2 13 NA CASSRPGADTQYF TGTGCCAGCAGCCGCCCGGGGGCAGATACGCAGTATTTT
TRBJ1-1 NA TRBV27 12 few CASWRGYTEAFF TGTGCCAGCTGGAGGGGCTACACTGAAGCTTTCTTT
TRBJ2-7 TRBD1 TRBV18 15 NA CASSRTGALSYEQYF TGTGCCAGCTCTCGGACAGGCGCCCTCTCCTACGAGCAGTACTTC
TRBJ1-5 NA TRBV27 18 NA CASSKGETWGLGNQPQHF TGTGCCAGCAGTAAAGGGGAGACCTGGGGGCTGGGCAATCAGCCCCAGCATTTT
TRBJ2-7 TRBD1 TRBV4-1 17 NA CASSPLGQGAYSYEQYF TGCGCCAGCAGCCCACTAGGACAGGGCGCCTATTCCTACGAGCAGTACTTC
TRBJ2-1 TRBD2 TRBV15 19 NA CATSARRTSGSGDNNEQFF TGTGCCACCAGCGCCCGGAGGACTAGCGGGAGTGGTGATAACAATGAGCAGTTCTTC
TRBJ2-7 TRBD1 TRBV6-1 13 NA CASKDRGLYEQYF TGTGCCAGCAAGGACAGGGGCTTGTACGAGCAGTACTTC
TRBJ2-2 TRBD2 TRBV19 19 once CASSIYGTSGSAYTGELFF TGTGCCAGTAGTATCTACGGGACTAGCGGGAGTGCGTACACCGGGGAGCTGTTTTTT
TRBJ2-1 TRBD2 TRBV28 17 NA CASSPRGSGSKYNEQFF TGTGCCAGCAGCCCTCGGGGGAGCGGGAGCAAATACAATGAGCAGTTCTTC
TRBJ1-4 NA TRBV27 15 NA CASSLVSIPSEKLFF TGTGCCAGCAGTTTAGTCTCGATTCCGTCCGAAAAACTGTTTTTT
TRBJ1-4 TRBD1 TRBV10-3 15 NA CAISERQGTNEKLFF TGTGCCATCAGTGAGCGACAGGGGACTAATGAAAAACTGTTTTTT
TRBJ2-1 TRBD2 TRBV5-1 15 NA CASSSRLAEYNEQFF TGCGCCAGCAGCTCTAGACTAGCGGAATACAATGAGCAGTTCTTC
TRBJ2-7 NA TRBV9 15 NA CASSVALGLFYEQYF TGTGCCAGCAGCGTAGCTCTAGGCCTCTTCTACGAGCAGTACTTC